These 27 T cell receptor beta chains were sequenced from one sample in a study of graft-versus-host responses after intestinal transplantation. Assay used: immunoSEQ multiplex PCR; TCRdb lists only in-frame clones, some missing. The data show more than 95,000 clones, with more than 85% seen just once and approximately 1% held by the top ten. Their target antigens are unknown. Sample: unstimulated CD4+ T cells sorted from spleen or lymph node cells, taken before intestinal transplant. The receptors shown here come from a human donor who received an intestinal transplant.

V is TRBV14 and J is TRBJ2-4, with 8 positions matching TRBD1. This CDR3 is 13 amino acids long. The J segment lost 13 bases and the V segment lost 6 bases, leaving 11 bases of the junction unmatched. The germline V gene encodes CDR1 SGHDN and CDR2 FVKESK. The CDR3 bases are TGTGCCAGCAGACCACAGGGGGGCGCCTACCAGTACTTC. It yields the protein CASRPQGGAYQYF.

The chain combines TRBV18 with TRBJ1-1, with 8 nucleotides matching TRBD1. The CDR3 runs to 15 residues. CDR1 and CDR2 (germline): KGHSH, LQKENI. V shed 3 bases and J 1 base; nucleotides not matched to a gene: 4. The CDR3: CASSPVGQGNTEAFF. Here the CDR3 DNA reads TGTGCCAGCTCACCGGTAGGACAGGGGAACACTGAAGCTTTCTTT. Variable domain in full (rest from reference TRBV18 and TRBJ1-1): NAGVMQNPRHLVRRRGQEARLRCSPMKGHSHVYWYRQLPEEGLKFMVYLQKENIIDESGMPKERFSAEFPKEGPSILRIQQVVRGDSAAYFCASSPVGQGNTEAFFGQGTRLTVV.

The chain is built from TRBV5-6 and TRBJ1-1; TRBD1 is a possible D gene (5 bases). V was shortened by 2 bases and J by 7 bases, with 12 bases between the two germline ends. In germline, CDR1 is SGHDT, CDR2 YYEEEE. CDR3 length: 13 residues. CDR3: CASSFRGVDEAFF. The CDR3 nucleotides read TGTGCCAGCAGCTTCCGGGGGGTGGATGAAGCTTTCTTT.

The rearrangement uses TRBV9 and TRBJ1-6; tentative D call: TRBD1 (5 bases). V was trimmed by 2 bases and J by 5 bases, leaving 8 bases between them. The CDR3 extends over 14 amino acids. Germline V gene data show CDR1 as SGDLS and CDR2 as YYNGEE. The CDR3 DNA follows: TGTGCCAGCAGCGTGGGCAGGGATAATTCACCCCTCCACTTT. Residues: CASSVGRDNSPLHF.

The chain has TRBV4-1 and TRBJ2-1; 7 nucleotides match TRBD2. The V gene end was trimmed by 4 bases and the J gene end by 5 bases; junction bases not matched to a gene: 14. The germline gives CDR1 MGHRA, CDR2 YSYEKL. The CDR3 has 17 residues. In DNA form, the CDR3 reads TGCGCCAGCAGCCGATCCCTAGGGGCTAGCGGACACAATGAGCAGTTCTTC. Protein sequence: CASSRSLGASGHNEQFF.

The genes are TRBV9 and TRBJ2-7, with 9 bases that match TRBD2. CDR1 is SGDLS, CDR2 YYNGEE, per germline. With 0 bases clipped from V and 3 bases from J, the junction kept 4 bases outside the gene matches. The CDR3 covers 15 residues. CDR3 nucleotide sequence: TGTGCCAGCAGCGTAGGAGCGGGGGGTCTCTACGAGCAGTACTTC. Protein: CASSVGAGGLYEQYF.

Written as DNA, the CDR3 is TGTGCCAGCAGTGATTATTACGGCAATCAGCCCCAGCATTTT. Translated, it gives CASSDYYGNQPQHF. This sequence joins TRBV25-1 and TRBJ1-5; D is undetermined. The CDR3 is 14 residues long. Germline CDR1 is MGHDK and CDR2 is SYGVNS. Trimming took off 3 bases at V and 2 bases at J, with 8 bases between the two ends.

This sequence joins TRBV11-2 and TRBJ2-7; D is perhaps TRBD1 (8 bases). CDR1 is SGHAT, CDR2 FQNNGV, per germline. V lost 2 bases to trimming and J lost 0 bases, with 11 bases between them. This CDR3 region has 15 residues. The CDR3 loop reads CASSLHRGGSYEQYF. The CDR3 DNA is TGTGCCAGCAGCTTACACAGGGGGGGCTCCTACGAGCAGTACTTC.

V and J are TRBV11-3 and TRBJ2-2, with TRBD1 matching over 8 bases. With 2 bases clipped from V and 4 bases from J, the junction kept 12 bases outside the gene matches. The CDR3 runs to 18 residues. Germline V lookup: CDR1 SGHNT, CDR2 YENEEA. Here the CDR3 DNA reads TGTGCCAGCAGCTTAACCAGGGGGCGGCCCGGGGCCACCGGGGAGCTGTTTTTT. Translating gives CASSLTRGRPGATGELFF.

This clone showed up just once. The chain combines TRBV30 with TRBJ1-6, with TRBD1 as a possible D gene (6 bases). This CDR3 spans 13 amino acids. Trimming took 8 bases from V and 7 from J, leaving 15 bases between them. Germline V gene lookup returns CDR1 GTSNPN and CDR2 SVGIG (reference sequence). Written as DNA, the CDR3 is TGTGCCGGACTAACAGGGTACAATTCACCCCTCCACTTT. Protein sequence: CAGLTGYNSPLHF.

CDR3 residues: CASKRGKYEQYF. CDR3 bases: TGTGCCAGCAAAAGGGGGAAGTACGAGCAGTACTTC. The chain carries TRBV6-1 and TRBJ2-7; weak D call: TRBD1 (6 bases). V lost 7 bases and J lost 4, with 11 bases in between. CDR1 and CDR2 from the germline V gene are MNHNS and SASEGT. The CDR3 is made up of 12 amino acids.

V and J are TRBV7-9 and TRBJ2-4, with D maybe TRBD2 (5 bases). Germline V CDR1 and CDR2: SEHNR, FQNEAQ (reference sequence). Trimming cost V 2 bases and J 0 bases, with 20 bases left between them. This CDR3 comprises 19 residues. CDR3 loop: CASSLLDIRLALAKNIQYF. CDR3 coding DNA: TGTGCCAGCAGCTTATTAGACATTCGGTTAGCGTTAGCCAAAAACATTCAGTACTTC.

V gene TRBV6-4 combines with J gene TRBJ2-2, with a tentative D call TRBD1 (5 bases). V lost 4 bases and J lost 1, with 7 bases in between. From germline, CDR1 is MRHNA and CDR2 SNTAGT. The CDR3 is made up of 14 amino acids. CDR3 nucleotide sequence: TGTGCCAGCAGTGGGCAGGGGAACACCGGGGAGCTGTTTTTT. Residues: CASSGQGNTGELFF.

The gene calls are TRBV2 and TRBJ1-6, with 8 bases identical to TRBD1. Unmatched junction bases numbered 5, after V lost 0 bases and J lost 7 bases. The CDR3 totals 16 residues. The germline gives CDR1 SNHLY, CDR2 FYNNEI. CDR3 loop: CASSEASDRANSPLHF. CDR3 DNA sequence: TGTGCCAGCAGTGAAGCCTCGGACAGGGCGAATTCACCCCTCCACTTT.

This chain connects TRBV27 to TRBJ2-5; possibly TRBD2 for D (6 bases). The end of the DNA is better explained by TRBJ2-7, so the J call may be wrong. The V gene's germline CDR1 is MNHEY and CDR2 SMNVEV (reference sequence). The CDR3 runs to 16 residues. CDR3 DNA sequence: TGTGCCAGCAGTTTATCATCGGGACTTATTGCCTACGAGCAGTACTTC. It is translated as CASSLSSGLIAYEQYF.

This chain links TRBV6-1 with TRBJ2-1; the match to TRBD2 covers 15 bases. The germline CDR1 and CDR2 sequences are MNHNS and SASEGT. The length of the CDR3 is 17 residues. With V trimmed by 3 bases and J by 6 bases, 6 bases remained unmatched. The CDR3 here is CASSDYPGLAGGNEQFF. Here the CDR3 DNA reads TGTGCCAGCAGTGATTATCCGGGACTAGCGGGGGGCAATGAGCAGTTCTTC.

Concerning this clone: This same CDR3 is encoded by further DNA sequences in the sample. V usage is TRBV7-6 and J usage is TRBJ2-1; tentatively, D is TRBD2 (5 bases). Germline V lookup: CDR1 SGHVS, CDR2 FNYEAQ. Trimming cost V 5 bases and J 4 bases, with 18 bases left between them. CDR3 length equals 16 residues. The CDR3 is CASSTRTGRGYNEQFF. In DNA form, the CDR3 reads TGTGCCAGCAGCACACGGACGGGCCGGGGTTACAATGAGCAGTTCTTC.

The CDR3 spells CASSPRPTSGRIHEQFF. The CDR3 bases are TGTGCCAGCAGCCCTCGACCGACTAGCGGGAGGATTCATGAGCAGTTCTTC. This chain uses TRBV7-3 with TRBJ2-1; 13 bases line up with TRBD2. This CDR3 has 17 residues. The ends lost 5 bases at V and 8 bases at J; junction bases unmatched: 12. Germline assignment: CDR1 SGHTA and CDR2 FQGTGA.

The rearrangement uses TRBV27 and TRBJ1-1; the D is unclear. This CDR3 has 13 residues. Looked up from germline, CDR1 is MNHEY and CDR2 is SMNVEV (reference sequence). Trimming left V 6 bases short and J 0 bases short, with 8 bases between. This CDR3 is CASRDNLNTEAFF. The DNA for the CDR3 is TGTGCCAGCAGAGACAACCTGAACACTGAAGCTTTCTTT.

This clone was counted between two and nine times. The rearrangement links TRBV7-9 to TRBJ2-5, with no clear D. CDR1 is SEHNR, CDR2 FQNEAQ, per germline (reference sequence). CDR3 size: 16 residues. The ends were cut back, 1 base at V and 1 base at J, with 13 bases in the middle. The CDR3 bases are TGTGCCAGCAGCTTAGGGATAGCAGGTTTCCAAGAGACCCAGTACTTC. This codes for CASSLGIAGFQETQYF.

The chain employs TRBV10-3 and TRBJ2-3; TRBD2 might be the D (6 bases). Trimming stripped 10 bases from V and 3 bases from J, with 14 bases between. The CDR3 covers 13 residues. The germline CDR1 and CDR2 sequences are ENHRY and SYGVKD. The CDR3 sequence: CATSRGLTDTQYF. The CDR3 DNA reads TGTGCCACCTCGAGGGGACTTACAGATACGCAGTATTTT.

V is TRBV28 and J is TRBJ1-4, with a tentative D call TRBD1 (5 bases). CDR3 length: 14 residues. The germline V gene encodes CDR1 MDHEN and CDR2 SYDVKM. The V and J ends lost 3 bases and 8 bases respectively, with 13 bases between them. The CDR3 nucleotides are TGTGCCAGCAGTTTCGAGGCGCGGGGGGAAAAACTGTTTTTT. Amino acids: CASSFEARGEKLFF.

The genes are TRBV5-4 and TRBJ2-3; TRBD1 is a possible D gene (6 bases). This CDR3 has 13 amino acids. Germline V gene data show CDR1 as SGHNT and CDR2 as YYREEE (reference sequence). Between the trimmed V and J ends, which lost 4 bases and 5 bases, there was a span of 11 bases. CDR3 region: CASSLNREDTQYF. DNA for the CDR3: TGTGCCAGCAGCCTGAACAGGGAAGATACGCAGTATTTT.

This chain joins TRBV27 and TRBJ2-4; 7 bases map to TRBD2. The ends lost 5 bases at V and 0 bases at J; junction bases unmatched: 10. The CDR3 totals 17 residues. Germline V gene lookup returns CDR1 MNHEY and CDR2 SMNVEV (reference sequence). The chain's CDR3 is CASSGRAILLAKNIQYF. The CDR3 bases are TGTGCCAGCAGTGGGAGGGCCATTCTCCTAGCCAAAAACATTCAGTACTTC.

To note about this clone: An end of the junction differs from the germline gene, which may be a read error. This chain links TRBV10-1 with TRBJ2-1; tentatively, D is TRBD1 or TRBD2 (5 bases each). The CDR3 covers 15 residues. The germline CDR1 and CDR2 sequences are WNHNN and SYGVQD (reference sequence). The CDR3 is CSSSDVGRSYNEQFF. In nucleotides, the CDR3 is TGCTCCAGCAGTGATGTGGGACGTTCCTACAATGAGCAGTTCTTC.

The chain has TRBV11-2 and TRBJ2-5, with 11 positions matching TRBD2. CDR3 length: 15 amino acids. V was clipped by 3 bases and J by 7 bases; unmatched bases: 7. Germline CDR1 SGHAT, CDR2 FQNNGV. The CDR3 nucleotides read TGTGCCAGCAGCTTTCGGACTAGCGGGTGGGGGACCCAGTACTTC. Amino acid sequence: CASSFRTSGWGTQYF.

This chain joins TRBV7-6 and TRBJ2-1, with D maybe TRBD1 (7 bases). The V end was cut by 5 bases, the J end by 9 bases, with 14 bases between. From germline, CDR1 is SGHVS and CDR2 FNYEAQ. The length of the CDR3 is 13 residues. CDR3 coding DNA: TGTGCCAGCAGCGGTCAGGGGGGAGGTGAGCAGTTCTTC. Amino acids: CASSGQGGGEQFF.